The table lists the clone carrying this TCR beta chain with a few counts. The CDR3 covers 13 residues. V lost 4 bases and J 0 bases, leaving 9 bases between the germline ends. CDR1 SQVTM and CDR2 ANQGSEA come from the germline V gene. This sample is part of a study of shared clonotypes between healthy human individuals. TCRdb keeps only in-frame clones here, not all; method: immunoSEQ multiplex PCR. In the table there are roughly 490,000 clones, around 80% of which are singletons. This clonotype was sampled from a middle-aged woman in good health. Some clones in this sample may be carry-over from other donors' samples. The material sequenced was PBMCs. The V call is TRBV29-1, the J call TRBJ1-1; D uncertain. CDR3 sequence (DNA): TGCAGCGTTGGAGAGGTAATGAACACTGAAGCTTTCTTT. Encoded protein: CSVGEVMNTEAFF. Based on the CDR3 plus reference TRBV29-1 and TRBJ1-1, the full variable domain is SAVISQKPSRDICQRGTSLTIQCQVDSQVTMMFWYRQQPGQSLTLIATANQGSEATYESGFVIDKFPISRPNLTFSTLTVSNMSPEDSSIYLCSVGEVMNTEAFFGQGTRLTVV.